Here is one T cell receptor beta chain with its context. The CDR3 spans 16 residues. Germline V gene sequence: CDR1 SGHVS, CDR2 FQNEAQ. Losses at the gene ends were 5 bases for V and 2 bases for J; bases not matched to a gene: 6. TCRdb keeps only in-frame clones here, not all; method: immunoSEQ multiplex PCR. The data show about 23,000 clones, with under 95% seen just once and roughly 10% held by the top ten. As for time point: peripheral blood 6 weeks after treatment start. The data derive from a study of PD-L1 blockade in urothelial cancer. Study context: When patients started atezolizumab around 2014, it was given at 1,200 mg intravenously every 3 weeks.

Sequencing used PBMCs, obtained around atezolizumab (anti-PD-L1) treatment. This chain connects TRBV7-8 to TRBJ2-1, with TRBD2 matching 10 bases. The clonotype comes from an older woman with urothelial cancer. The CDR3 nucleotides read TGTGCCAGCAGCCCGTGGACTAGCGGAACCTACAATGAGCAGTTCTTC. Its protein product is CASSPWTSGTYNEQFF.